This T cell receptor beta chain was obtained from a study of identical twins. This clonotype was picked up a small number of times. Its specificity is unknown. The CDR3 loop spans 17 amino acids. Trimming stripped 2 bases from V and 7 bases from J, with 22 bases between. In germline, CDR1 is SGHAT, CDR2 FQNNGV. Template switching created a universal primer site, and the cDNA included unique molecular identifiers. TCRdb fed the 5' RACE reads into MiXCR, producing one record per CDR3 protein. The sample includes roughly 710,000 distinct CDR3 sequences, 6% to 6.5% of them seen just once. Study-wide points: Surplus twin overlap in beta out-of-frame sequences was less pronounced.

This chain joins TRBV11-2 and TRBJ2-3; tentative D call: TRBD2 (6 bases). This clonotype was obtained from a young man in good health. The sequenced sample was naive T cells sorted from blood. CDR3 in DNA: TGTGCCAGCAGCTTAAGCCGTGGCTCGGGAGACGCAAATACGCAGTATTTT. Its translation: CASSLSRGSGDANTQYF.